A selection of T cell receptor beta chains follows, all from one sample in a study of T cell clones after liver transplantation. Measured with immunoSEQ multiplex PCR; TCRdb has only the in-frame clones, and not every one. The table includes over 50,000 clones, 85% to 90% detected once. The material sequenced was CD8+ T cells from blood, taken 12 months after liver transplant. The receptors were gathered from a human patient who received a liver transplant. Some T cells may have originated in the graft donor. Both conserved end residues are part of each CDR3. Fields, in order: CDR3 DNA, CDR3 protein, V gene, J gene, clone size, D gene. A D gene is named only where the DNA matches it firmly. Size tells how often a clone was seen (once, few, many) or the class of an expanded clone, and some rows leave it out.

DNA: TGTGCCAGCAGCCCCCTCCCCTATCTAGCGGACTCCTACAATGAGCAGTTCTTC
CDR3: CASSPLPYLADSYNEQFF
V: TRBV14
J: TRBJ2-1
size: once
D: TRBD2

DNA: TGTGCCCTCCAGGATCTGGGGGAGAGCTATGGCTACACCTTC
CDR3: CALQDLGESYGYTF
V: TRBV5-4
J: TRBJ1-2
size: -
D: -

DNA: TGTGCCAGCACCCTAGCGGGGTCCTACGAGCAGTACTTC
CDR3: CASTLAGSYEQYF
V: TRBV28
J: TRBJ2-7
size: -
D: TRBD2

DNA: TGTGCCAGCAGCTCAGACGGGTCCTACGAGCAGTACTTC
CDR3: CASSSDGSYEQYF
V: TRBV11-2
J: TRBJ2-7
size: -
D: -

DNA: TGTGCCAGCAGTTTCGGACAGGGGAGCTCCTACGAGCAGTACTTC
CDR3: CASSFGQGSSYEQYF
V: TRBV27
J: TRBJ2-7
size: -
D: TRBD1

DNA: TGTGCCAGTTTCAACCGGGACATAGGGATCTCTGGGGCCAACGTCCTGACTTTC
CDR3: CASFNRDIGISGANVLTF
V: TRBV19
J: TRBJ2-6
size: few
D: -

DNA: TGTGCCAGCAGCTCCTCACTAAGCGGGACACCCTACGAGCAGTACTTC
CDR3: CASSSSLSGTPYEQYF
V: TRBV7-9
J: TRBJ2-7
size: -
D: -

DNA: TGTGCCAGCAGTTACTCGATCGGGGGCGAGTATGGCTACACCTTC
CDR3: CASSYSIGGEYGYTF
V: TRBV6-6
J: TRBJ1-2
size: few
D: -

DNA: TGTGCCAGCAGCTCAACGACAGTCGGGAGGGGGGACATTCAGTACTTC
CDR3: CASSSTTVGRGDIQYF
V: TRBV13
J: TRBJ2-4
size: -
D: TRBD2

DNA: TGTGCCAGCAGAAAGGGACAGTATAATGAGCAGTTCTTC
CDR3: CASRKGQYNEQFF
V: TRBV2
J: TRBJ2-1
size: -
D: TRBD1

DNA: TGCAGCGTTGAGACGGATGAAGAGACCCAGTACTTC
CDR3: CSVETDEETQYF
V: TRBV29-1
J: TRBJ2-5
size: -
D: -

DNA: TGCAGCGTTGCGCTCTCTGGAAACACCATATATTTT
CDR3: CSVALSGNTIYF
V: TRBV29-1
J: TRBJ1-3
size: -
D: -

DNA: TGTGCCAGCAGTCCCCGCACTTATATGAACACTGAAGCTTTCTTT
CDR3: CASSPRTYMNTEAFF
V: TRBV28
J: TRBJ1-1
size: -
D: -

DNA: TGTGCCAGCAGCTTAGCGCAGGGGACGGCGTACTATGGCTACACCTTC
CDR3: CASSLAQGTAYYGYTF
V: TRBV7-9
J: TRBJ1-2
size: -
D: -

DNA: TGTGCCAGCAGTTCCCTCGGACTAGCGGGGACCTACAATGAGCAGTTCTTC
CDR3: CASSSLGLAGTYNEQFF
V: TRBV27
J: TRBJ2-1
size: -
D: TRBD2

DNA: TGTGCCAGTAGTCAGGGACTAGCGGTAAATGAGCAGTTCTTC
CDR3: CASSQGLAVNEQFF
V: TRBV19
J: TRBJ2-1
size: -
D: TRBD2

DNA: TGTGCCAGCAGCTTAGCGGCGCCGGGGCGGACGGAAGCTTTCTTT
CDR3: CASSLAAPGRTEAFF
V: TRBV11-2
J: TRBJ1-1
size: -
D: -

DNA: TGTGCCATCAGTTACGGACTGGAAACCTACGAGCAGTACTTC
CDR3: CAISYGLETYEQYF
V: TRBV10-3
J: TRBJ2-7
size: -
D: -

DNA: TGTGCCAGCAGCTTTACTAGCGGGGTAAAGCAGTTCTTC
CDR3: CASSFTSGVKQFF
V: TRBV5-6
J: TRBJ2-1
size: -
D: TRBD2

DNA: TGTGCCAGCAGTTCGGGACTACCCATGGATCGCGATACGCAGTATTTT
CDR3: CASSSGLPMDRDTQYF
V: TRBV28
J: TRBJ2-3
size: -
D: TRBD2

DNA: TGTGCCAGCAGCTCTAATACCCTCGGACTAGCAAGCTTGGGCTACGAGCAGTACTTC
CDR3: CASSSNTLGLASLGYEQYF
V: TRBV7-8
J: TRBJ2-7
size: -
D: TRBD2

DNA: TGTGCCAGTATGTTAGCAGGGGGAGACACCGGGGAGCTGTTTTTT
CDR3: CASMLAGGDTGELFF
V: TRBV19
J: TRBJ2-2
size: -
D: TRBD1

DNA: TGTGCCAGCAGCTTCACTTCAGACCCAGGGGGCTATGGCTACACCTTC
CDR3: CASSFTSDPGGYGYTF
V: TRBV7-8
J: TRBJ1-2
size: -
D: TRBD1

DNA: TGTGCCAGCAGTTACTCGGGACAGGGGCACGAGCAGTACTTC
CDR3: CASSYSGQGHEQYF
V: TRBV6-6
J: TRBJ2-7
size: -
D: TRBD1

DNA: TGTGCCAGCAGCTCTTCCGGGACATGGAACACTGAAGCTTTCTTT
CDR3: CASSSSGTWNTEAFF
V: TRBV28
J: TRBJ1-1
size: -
D: -

DNA: TGCGCCAGCAGCCCCTTCGGGACAGGGGGCAGATATGCTTTCTTT
CDR3: CASSPFGTGGRYAFF
V: TRBV4-1
J: TRBJ1-1
size: -
D: TRBD1

DNA: TGTGCCAGCAGCTCTTCCGGGACCTACGAGCAGTACTTC
CDR3: CASSSSGTYEQYF
V: TRBV5-6
J: TRBJ2-7
size: -
D: -

DNA: TGTGCCAGCAGTTACTCGGGGAGCTTGAACACTGAAGCTTTCTTT
CDR3: CASSYSGSLNTEAFF
V: TRBV6-5
J: TRBJ1-1
size: -
D: -

DNA: TGTGCCAGCAGTTGGGCGGCCGACACTGAAGCTTTCTTT
CDR3: CASSWAADTEAFF
V: TRBV27
J: TRBJ1-1
size: -
D: -

DNA: TGTGCCAGCAGCCCATGGGGGACAAGCAATGAAAAACTGTTTTTT
CDR3: CASSPWGTSNEKLFF
V: TRBV9
J: TRBJ1-4
size: -
D: -

DNA: TGTGCCGTAAGAGAGGGGGCACGGGAGACCCAGTACTTC
CDR3: CAVREGARETQYF
V: TRBV5-8
J: TRBJ2-5
size: -
D: TRBD1

DNA: TGTGCCAGCAGCGTTGGCCCGACAGGGACCTCCTACGAGCAGTACTTC
CDR3: CASSVGPTGTSYEQYF
V: TRBV9
J: TRBJ2-7
size: -
D: TRBD1

DNA: TGTGCCAGCAGGAGACTAGCGGGAAGGGAGACCCAGTACTTC
CDR3: CASRRLAGRETQYF
V: TRBV2
J: TRBJ2-5
size: few
D: TRBD2

DNA: TGTGCCAGCAGTCCGACAGGGGAAGCTAACTATGGCTACACCTTC
CDR3: CASSPTGEANYGYTF
V: TRBV28
J: TRBJ1-2
size: -
D: TRBD1

DNA: TGTGCCAGCACCGACAGAAGAACAGACACTGAAGCTTTCTTT
CDR3: CASTDRRTDTEAFF
V: TRBV2
J: TRBJ1-1
size: once
D: -